This TCR beta chain was recovered during a study of cytomegalovirus exposure and HLA in healthy donors. Vbeta (60) and Jbeta (13) primers were used in the PCR. TCRdb's copy holds only in-frame clones and misses some; the assay was immunoSEQ multiplex PCR. This sample yields about 110,000 clones, of which about 79% are seen a single time; about 2.8% belongs to the top ten. The CDR3 length is 14 residues. V shed 4 bases and J 4 bases; nucleotides not matched to a gene: 5. Germline V CDR1 and CDR2: SGHKS, YYEKEE (reference sequence). Comments on this clone: The target antigen is unknown.

Study results and limitations: In an earlier analysis, in roughly 600 donors, most V segments appeared productive either ~90% or ~30% of the time.

The chain combines TRBV5-5 with TRBJ1-1, with 9 bases matching TRBD1. The sequenced material came from PBMCs. This receptor was obtained from a man in his fifties or sixties in good health and CMV-seropositive. CDR3 nucleotide sequence: TGTGCCAGCAGCCACACGACAGGGGGCACTGAAGCTTTCTTT. Amino acid sequence: CASSHTTGGTEAFF.